One and the same sample provided the 14 T cell receptor beta chains below, sequenced in a study of blood T cells in healthy people across ages. A second PCR, run for roughly 7 to 11 cycles, used a sample-barcoded 5' primer plus a J-beta primer mix. TCRdb reprocessed the 5' RACE reads via MiXCR and lists one record per CDR3 protein. The table shows approximately 810,000 distinct CDR3 sequences, with 29% occurring only once. Sequencing input: blood. The receptors derive from a woman aged 80 or over in good health.

The J gene is TRBJ1-1, the V gene TRBV21-1. TRBV21-1 is classified as a pseudogene. This CDR3 comprises 13 residues. The CDR3 DNA reads TGTGCCAGCAGCAAGGATGGAAACACTGAAGCTTTCTTT. It specifies CASSKDGNTEAFF.

This clonotype was found many times. One end of the junction does not line up with germline, which may come from a read error. V gene TRBV7-2 combines with J gene TRBJ2-3, with 8 positions matching TRBD2. The CDR3 is 15 amino acids. The germline gives CDR1 SGHTA, CDR2 FQGNSA. In DNA form, the CDR3 reads TGTGCCAGCTGCTTAGCGGGGACGAGCACAGATACGCAGTATTTT. This codes for CASCLAGTSTDTQYF.

The rearrangement links TRBV20-1 to TRBJ1-2; D remains unclear. The CDR3 is made up of 12 amino acids. CDR1 is DFQATT and CDR2 is SNEGSKA in the germline V gene (reference sequence). The CDR3 loop is CRATLAVYGYTF. The CDR3 nucleotides are TGCAGGGCCACCCTTGCAGTCTATGGCTACACCTTC.

Worth noting for this clonotype: This sequence may be a read error, since a much larger clone differs from it by one base. The V and J genes are TRBV5-1 and TRBJ1-2; 7 nucleotides match TRBD1. The CDR3 runs to 14 residues. CDR1 is SGHRS, CDR2 YFSETQ, per germline. The CDR3 region is CASSLARGDYDYTF. The CDR3 coding sequence is TGCGCCAGCAGCTTGGCCAGGGGGGACTATGACTACACCTTC.

Points on this clonotype: Being one base from a much bigger clone, this may be a read error. The chain is built from TRBV11-2 and TRBJ2-5; D gene ambiguous. The CDR3 covers 13 residues. V dropped 0 bases and J dropped 13 bases, with 15 bases sitting between them. CDR1 SGHAT and CDR2 FQNNGV come from the germline V gene. CDR3: CASSLDLSLPRYF. CDR3 sequence (DNA): TGTGCCAGCAGCTTAGATCTGAGCCTCCCGCGGTACTTC.

V is TRBV16 and J is TRBJ2-1; D unclear. Germline loops: CDR1 KGHSY, CDR2 FQNENV. V gave up 0 bases and J gave up 0 bases, with 9 bases separating them. CDR3 length equals 16 residues. As DNA, the CDR3 is TGTGCCAGCAGCCAATCCCCCCGCAGCTCCTACAATGAGCAGTTCTTC. It codes for CASSQSPRSSYNEQFF.

For this clonotype: A much larger clone differs from this one at a single base, so this may be a read error. This rearrangement joins TRBV30 to TRBJ2-7, with D perhaps matching TRBD2 (5 bases). The assigned J gene may be wrong: the sequence end matches TRBJ2-4 better. This CDR3 is 12 amino acids long. CDR1 is GTSNPN and CDR2 is SVGIG in the germline V gene (reference sequence). The chain's CDR3 is CAGSESKNIQYF. The CDR3 nucleotides are TGTGCCGGGAGTGAAAGTAAAAACATTCAGTACTTC.

This clonotype appeared a single time. A read error is possible here, since a much larger clone lies one base away. The gene calls are TRBV7-9 and TRBJ1-2; D call uncertain. Germline-derived CDR1 and CDR2 are SEHNR and FQNEAQ (reference sequence). The V end lost 7 bases, the J end lost 2 bases, and 17 bases lay between the germline ends. This CDR3 contains 15 residues. CDR3 bases: TGTGCCAGCACCACCAAAGGGTGGATGAACTATGGCTACACCTTC. Its protein product is CASTTKGWMNYGYTF.

A remark on this clonotype: An end of the junction differs from the germline gene, which may be a read error. V gene TRBV14 combines with J gene TRBJ1-2; the D is unclear. Germline V gene sequence: CDR1 SGHDN, CDR2 FVKESK. The CDR3 consists of 15 residues. DNA of the CDR3: TGTGCCAGCAGCCAAGGATCCCTTCGGGGTTTCGGCTGCACCTTC. It translates to CASSQGSLRGFGCTF. Based on the CDR3 plus reference TRBV14 and TRBJ1-2, the full variable domain is EAGVTQFPSHSVIEKGQTVTLRCDPISGHDNLYWYRRVMGKEIKFLLHFVKESKQDESGMPNNRFLAERTGGTYSTLKVQPAELEDSGVYFCASSQGSLRGFGCTFGSGTRLTVV.

The DNA of the CDR3 is TGTGCCAGCAGAGAGACAGGGAGGACAGATACGCAGTATTTT. It yields the protein CASRETGRTDTQYF. The chain employs TRBV12-3 or TRBV12-4 and TRBJ2-3, with TRBD1 as a possible D gene (7 bases). The germline V and J ends were trimmed by 6 bases and 3 bases, with 13 bases remaining between them. This CDR3 contains 14 residues.

This clonotype was seen repeatedly, ten times or more. This chain joins TRBV20-1 and TRBJ1-2; D possibly corresponds to TRBD1 (5 bases). V lost 6 bases to trimming and J lost 4 bases, with 18 bases between them. Germline-derived CDR1 and CDR2 are DFQATT and SNEGSKA (reference sequence). The CDR3 contains 14 residues. The CDR3 coding sequence is TGCAGTGCGGCCCGGGACCCCAACCCCTATGGCTACACCTTC. As protein: CSAARDPNPYGYTF.

The gene calls are TRBV12-3 or TRBV12-4 and TRBJ2-2, with no clear D. CDR3 length: 15 amino acids. The V end lost 6 bases, the J end lost 7 bases, and 18 bases lay between the germline ends. For the CDR3, the DNA is TGTGCCAGCAGCATCGGGCCACGAAAAGGCGGGGAGCTGTTTTTT. Translating it yields CASSIGPRKGGELFF.

The genes are TRBV12-3 or TRBV12-4 and TRBJ1-6; D may be TRBD1 (5 bases). The V and J ends lost 3 bases and 9 bases respectively, with 12 bases between them. The CDR3 has 14 amino acids. CDR3 region: CASSLGGLVSPLHF. DNA of the CDR3: TGTGCCAGCAGTTTGGGGGGACTTGTTTCACCCCTCCACTTT.

The table lists this clonotype with many counts. This chain links TRBV20-1 with TRBJ2-4, with a possible D match to TRBD1 (7 bases). The CDR3 is 17 residues long. Germline CDR1 reads DFQATT; CDR2 reads SNEGSKA (reference sequence). V was trimmed by 0 bases and J by 3 bases, leaving 18 bases between them. The CDR3 here is CSAREGGGKPNKNIQYF. CDR3 coding DNA: TGCAGTGCTAGAGAAGGAGGGGGCAAACCAAACAAAAACATTCAGTACTTC.